This passage covers 10 T cell receptor beta chains from one sample sequenced in a study of siplizumab effects on memory and regulatory T cells. TCRdb's copy holds only in-frame clones and misses some; the assay was immunoSEQ multiplex PCR. The sample carries under 100,000 clones, around 94% recorded once. The sequenced sample was non-Treg CD4+ T cells sorted from blood. All receptors derive from a human donor in good health.

The V call is TRBV6-5, the J call TRBJ2-7; 9 bases align to TRBD2. V lost 0 bases, J lost 2 bases, and 5 bases stayed unmatched. The CDR3 has 16 amino acids. CDR1 and CDR2 (germline): MNHEY, SVGAGI. CDR3 coding DNA: TGTGCCAGCAGTTACTCGAGACTAGCGGACCCCTACGAGCAGTACTTC. Amino acid sequence: CASSYSRLADPYEQYF.

This rearrangement joins TRBV28 to TRBJ1-5; 9 bases map to TRBD1. The CDR3 loop spans 13 amino acids. Germline V lookup: CDR1 MDHEN, CDR2 SYDVKM. With 6 bases clipped from V and 6 bases from J, the junction kept 3 bases outside the gene matches. The CDR3 sequence: CASRQGAVQPQHF. The CDR3 bases are TGTGCCAGCAGACAGGGGGCCGTTCAGCCCCAGCATTTT.

CDR3 region: CAWTRTGLAAECQETQYF. CDR3 in DNA: TGTGCCTGGACCAGAACGGGACTAGCGGCCGAGTGCCAAGAGACCCAGTACTTC. The rearrangement links TRBV30 to TRBJ2-5, with 11 positions matching TRBD2. Looked up from germline, CDR1 is GTSNPN and CDR2 is SVGIG (reference sequence). This CDR3 has 18 amino acids. The ends lost 4 bases at V and 1 base at J; junction bases unmatched: 14.

V and J are TRBV7-9 and TRBJ1-1; 7 nucleotides align to TRBD1. Germline values: CDR1 SEHNR, CDR2 FQNEAQ (reference sequence). V was pared by 7 bases and J by 5 bases, with 13 bases of the junction left unmatched. This CDR3 has 15 amino acids. Written as DNA, the CDR3 is TGTGCCAGCACCTCCAGAACAGGGGTAGGAACTGAAGCTTTCTTT. It specifies CASTSRTGVGTEAFF.

The gene calls are TRBV9 and TRBJ2-1; possibly TRBD2 for D (5 bases). The germline V and J ends were trimmed by 2 bases and 0 bases, with 9 bases remaining between them. CDR1 SGDLS and CDR2 YYNGEE come from the germline V gene. The CDR3 runs to 15 residues. In nucleotides, the CDR3 is TGTGCCAGCAGCGTTTCGGGGTTCTCCTACAATGAGCAGTTCTTC. Protein: CASSVSGFSYNEQFF.

The chain joins TRBV10-1 to TRBJ2-1; D might be TRBD1 (5 bases). The ends were cut back, 8 bases at V and 7 bases at J, with 18 bases in the middle. Germline-derived CDR1 and CDR2 are WNHNN and SYGVQD (reference sequence). The CDR3 is 14 residues long. The CDR3 coding sequence is TGCGCCAGCGAGGTGGATAGGCAGGGAAATGAGCAGTTCTTC. Its protein is CASEVDRQGNEQFF.

This chain joins TRBV7-9 and TRBJ2-3; maybe TRBD1 (5 bases). Per germline, CDR1 SEHNR and CDR2 FQNEAQ (reference sequence). The CDR3 has 15 residues. The V end was cut by 6 bases, the J end by 1 base, with 14 bases between. CDR3 coding DNA: TGTGCCAGCAGACAGACCGGCAGGGGCACAGATACGCAGTATTTT. Translation gives CASRQTGRGTDTQYF. The complete variable domain, with remaining parts taken from reference TRBV7-9 and TRBJ2-3, reads DTGVSQNPRHKITKRGQNVTFRCDPISEHNRLYWYRQTLGQGPEFLTYFQNEAQLEKSRLLSDRFSAERPKGSFSTLEIQRTEQGDSAMYLCASRQTGRGTDTQYFGPGTRLTVL.

V is TRBV4-1 and J is TRBJ2-2, with TRBD2 matching 7 bases. The CDR3 covers 19 residues. Per germline, CDR1 MGHRA and CDR2 YSYEKL. Losses at the gene ends were 0 bases for V and 3 bases for J; bases not matched to a gene: 13. The CDR3 sequence is CASSQDREASGIDTGELFF. CDR3 DNA sequence: TGCGCCAGCAGCCAAGATCGTGAGGCCAGCGGGATTGACACCGGGGAGCTGTTTTTT.

The V and J genes are TRBV28 and TRBJ1-3, with D uncertain. The V end lost 5 bases, the J end lost 4 bases, and 15 bases lay between the germline ends. Germline loops: CDR1 MDHEN, CDR2 SYDVKM. This CDR3 comprises 15 residues. DNA for the CDR3: TGTGCCAGCAGTCGCTTGGGATCCGTGGGAAACACCATATATTTT. Amino acid sequence: CASSRLGSVGNTIYF.

The chain employs TRBV14 and TRBJ2-5; D may correspond to TRBD1 or TRBD2 (5 bases each). Trimming stripped 4 bases from V and 8 bases from J, with 11 bases between. CDR1 and CDR2 (germline): SGHDN, FVKESK. The CDR3 sequence is 12 residues long. The CDR3 DNA follows: TGTGCCAGCAGCCCCGGGACGGAAACCCAGTACTTC. Translating it yields CASSPGTETQYF.